This T cell receptor (beta chain) is from a study of blood T cell repertoires in COVID-19. Authors' data handling: Reference gene primer amplification in the assay estimated nucleated cell counts. Data came from immunoSEQ multiplex PCR; TCRdb stores just in-frame clones and leaves some out. V and J calls and clone size are as listed in that table; D and trimming were resolved from the DNA. The sample carries around 40,000 clones, approximately 94% recorded once. The table lists this clone with a few counts. Per the germline V gene, CDR1 is MNHEY and CDR2 is SVGEGT. V was cut by 4 bases and J by 3 bases, with 10 bases left in between. CDR3 length equals 14 residues.

The chain links TRBV6-2 or TRBV6-3 to TRBJ1-5, with a tentative D call TRBD1 (6 bases). Sequenced sample: peripheral blood. The sequence derives from a human donor with active COVID-19. The donor label of this sample is uncertain. The CDR3 DNA reads as TGTGCCAGCAGTTGGGCAGGGGACAATCAGCCCCAGCATTTT. Protein sequence: CASSWAGDNQPQHF.